One and the same sample provided the 10 T cell receptor beta chains below, sequenced in a study of cytomegalovirus exposure and HLA in healthy donors. Both 60 Vbeta primers and 13 Jbeta primers went into the PCR. The assay was immunoSEQ multiplex PCR, and TCRdb's table has in-frame clones only and misses some. The sample has 140,000 to 150,000 clones, roughly 9.4% seen once. Sequenced input: PBMCs. These receptors were collected from a male donor in good health and CMV-seronegative.

This clone was recorded a few times. DNA of the CDR3: TGTGCCAGCAGTTATAATGGGAGGGAGCAGTACTTC. Its translation is CASSYNGREQYF. V gene TRBV6-5 combines with J gene TRBJ2-7, with D possibly TRBD2 on 6 matching bases. V was trimmed by 3 bases and J by 7 bases, leaving 10 bases between them. The CDR3 covers 12 residues. Germline assignment: CDR1 MNHEY and CDR2 SVGAGI.

The DNA of the CDR3 is TGTGCCAGTCAGCTAACCGCAAGAGACCGGGGGACCAAGTACGAGCAGTACTTC. The encoded protein is CASQLTARDRGTKYEQYF. The chain is built from TRBV28 and TRBJ2-7; maybe TRBD2 (6 bases). The CDR3 runs 18 residues. Germline V gives CDR1 MDHEN, CDR2 SYDVKM. Trimming took 9 bases from V and 4 from J, leaving 31 bases between them.

There are a few counts of this clone. The chain links TRBV6-6 to TRBJ2-6; D might be TRBD1 (6 bases). The CDR3 has 16 amino acids. With 5 bases removed from V and 0 bases from J, the gap between germline ends came to 11 bases. The germline CDR1 and CDR2 sequences are MNHNY and SVGAGI (reference sequence). The CDR3 DNA follows: TGTGCCAGCAGTCAAATAGGGGGCTCTGGGGCCAACGTCCTGACTTTC. Translating it yields CASSQIGGSGANVLTF.

The rearrangement joins TRBV6-1 to TRBJ1-1, with TRBD1 as a possible D gene (5 bases). Deletions cut 9 bases from V and 1 base from J, with 18 bases between. The CDR3 is 15 amino acids. Germline assignment: CDR1 MNHNS and CDR2 SASEGT. The CDR3 is CARPRGAGPNTEAFF. The CDR3, as DNA: TGTGCCAGACCCCGCGGGGCAGGGCCGAACACTGAAGCTTTCTTT.

This clone was recorded a few times. The V gene is TRBV9, the J gene TRBJ1-1, with 11 bases lining up with TRBD1. This CDR3 comprises 16 residues. With V trimmed by 5 bases and J by 4 bases, 10 bases remained unmatched. Per germline, CDR1 SGDLS and CDR2 YYNGEE. CDR3 residues: CASRPPSGTGGTEAFF. The DNA for the CDR3 is TGTGCCAGCAGGCCTCCTTCCGGGACAGGGGGCACTGAAGCTTTCTTT.

Only a few counts were recorded for this clone. The J gene is TRBJ2-6, the V gene TRBV5-1, with D hard to call. Trimming took off 3 bases at V and 0 bases at J, with 13 bases between the two ends. This CDR3 spans 17 amino acids. From germline, CDR1 is SGHRS and CDR2 YFSETQ. CDR3 amino acids: CASSSNLQLSGANVLTF. In DNA, the CDR3 is TGCGCCAGCAGCTCAAACTTACAGCTCTCTGGGGCCAACGTCCTGACTTTC. Combining the CDR3 with reference TRBV5-1 and TRBJ2-6 gives the whole variable domain KAGVTQTPRYLIKTRGQQVTLSCSPISGHRSVSWYQQTPGQGLQFLFEYFSETQRNKGNFPGRFSGRQFSNSRSEMNVSTLELGDSALYLCASSSNLQLSGANVLTFGAGSRLTVL.

The genes are TRBV6-5 and TRBJ1-5, with D tentatively TRBD1 (6 bases). The CDR3 extends over 14 amino acids. Germline V gene sequence: CDR1 MNHEY, CDR2 SVGAGI. The V and J ends lost 5 bases and 0 bases respectively, with 8 bases between them. The CDR3 loop is CASSTDSSNQPQHF. In DNA, the CDR3 is TGTGCCAGCAGTACGGACAGTAGCAATCAGCCCCAGCATTTT.

This sequence joins TRBV11-3 and TRBJ2-3, with 7 bases aligning to TRBD1. Germline assignment: CDR1 SGHNT and CDR2 YENEEA. V lost 5 bases to trimming and J lost 2 bases; unmatched junction nucleotides: 7. The CDR3 is 15 residues long. CDR3 in amino acids: CASSLGGGSTDTQYF. CDR3 nucleotide sequence: TGTGCCAGCAGCCTAGGGGGCGGCTCCACAGATACGCAGTATTTT.

This clone appeared a few times. The V gene is TRBV7-2, the J gene TRBJ2-7; the match to TRBD1 covers 12 bases. The CDR3 spans 15 residues. CDR1 SGHTA and CDR2 FQGNSA come from the germline V gene. The V and J ends lost 3 bases and 4 bases, in that order; junction bases with no gene match: 4. The CDR3 here is CASSLGTGGMYEQYF. The CDR3, as DNA: TGTGCCAGCAGCTTGGGGACAGGGGGCATGTACGAGCAGTACTTC.

The chain is built from TRBV30 and TRBJ2-7; 9 positions agree with TRBD1. There are 14 residues in the CDR3. Trimming took 4 bases from V and 4 from J; bases not matched to a gene: 8. CDR1 is GTSNPN, CDR2 SVGIG, per germline (reference sequence). CDR3 coding DNA: TGTGCCTGGACCCGGGGGACAGGGCTTTACGAGCAGTACTTC. Its translation: CAWTRGTGLYEQYF.